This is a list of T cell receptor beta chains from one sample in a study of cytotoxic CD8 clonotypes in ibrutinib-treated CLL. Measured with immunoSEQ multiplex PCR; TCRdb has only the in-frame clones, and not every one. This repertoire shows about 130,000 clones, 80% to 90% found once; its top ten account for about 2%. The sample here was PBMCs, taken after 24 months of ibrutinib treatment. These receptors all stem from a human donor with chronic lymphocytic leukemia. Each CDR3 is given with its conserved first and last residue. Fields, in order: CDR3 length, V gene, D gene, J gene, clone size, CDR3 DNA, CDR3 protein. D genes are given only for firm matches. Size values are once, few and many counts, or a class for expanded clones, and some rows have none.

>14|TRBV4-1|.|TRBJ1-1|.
TGCGCCAGCAGTAAACAGGGTGTAAACACTGAAGCTTTCTTT
CASSKQGVNTEAFF
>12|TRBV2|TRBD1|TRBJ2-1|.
TGTGCCAGCAGGACAGGGCACAATGAGCAGTTCTTC
CASRTGHNEQFF
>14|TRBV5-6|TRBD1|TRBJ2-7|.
TGTGCCAGCAGCTTGGGACAGGGATTCTACGAGCAGTACTTC
CASSLGQGFYEQYF
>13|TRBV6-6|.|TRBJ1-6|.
TGTGCCAGCAGTTACTCGGAGGTTACAGCCCTCCACTTT
CASSYSEVTALHF
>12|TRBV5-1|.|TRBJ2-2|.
TGCGCCAGCAGCTCGAACACCGGGGAGCTGTTTTTT
CASSSNTGELFF
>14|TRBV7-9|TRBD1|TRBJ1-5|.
TGTGCCAGCAGCTTCACAGGGGTTGGTCAGCCCCAGCATTTT
CASSFTGVGQPQHF
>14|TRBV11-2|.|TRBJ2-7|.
TGTGCCAGCAACCGGCGGGACAGCTCCTACGAGCAGTACTTC
CASNRRDSSYEQYF
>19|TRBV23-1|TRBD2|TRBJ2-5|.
TGCGCCAGCAGTCAATCGGGACTAGCGGGTCACCGCCCACAAGAGACCCAGTACTTC
CASSQSGLAGHRPQETQYF
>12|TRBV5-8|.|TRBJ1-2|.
TGTGCCAGCAGCTTGGTTCTCTATGGCTACACCTTC
CASSLVLYGYTF
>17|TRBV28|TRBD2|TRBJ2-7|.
TGTGCCAGCAGTTTCGGGACTAGCGGGAGAGACGAGTACGAGCAGTACTTC
CASSFGTSGRDEYEQYF
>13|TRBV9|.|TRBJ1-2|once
TGTGCCAGCAGCGTAGATCAGAACTATGGCTACACCTTC
CASSVDQNYGYTF
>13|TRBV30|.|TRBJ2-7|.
TGTGCCTGGAGTGAGACAGGACCCTACGAGCAGTACTTC
CAWSETGPYEQYF
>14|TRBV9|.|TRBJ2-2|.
TGTGCCAGCAGCTATTACCAGGGTCCCGGGGAGCTGTTTTTT
CASSYYQGPGELFF
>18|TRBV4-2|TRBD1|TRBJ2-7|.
TGTGCCAGCAGCCGAGATCTCTTTGGACAGGCGAACTCCTACGAGCAGTACTTC
CASSRDLFGQANSYEQYF
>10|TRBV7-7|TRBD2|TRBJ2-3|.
TGTGCCACCACGACTAGCGTCCCCCTATTT
CATTTSVPLF
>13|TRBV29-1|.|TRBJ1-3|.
TGCAGCGTTGAAGGCAACTCTGGAAACACCATATATTTT
CSVEGNSGNTIYF
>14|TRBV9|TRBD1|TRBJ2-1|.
TGTGCCAGCAGCGTAGCTACGAGGGACAGGGGTCTGTTCTTC
CASSVATRDRGLFF
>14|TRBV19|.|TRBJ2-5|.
TGTGCCACCTCAGCCGGGACTTACCAAGAGACCCAGTACTTC
CATSAGTYQETQYF
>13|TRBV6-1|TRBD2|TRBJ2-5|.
TGTGCCAGCAGACGGGGGGTAGGGGAGACCCAGTACTTC
CASRRGVGETQYF
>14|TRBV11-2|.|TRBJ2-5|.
TGTGCCAGCAGCTCGCCCGGGATCGGGATAAGCCAGTACTTC
CASSSPGIGISQYF
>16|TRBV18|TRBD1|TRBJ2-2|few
TGTGCCAGCTCATCATCAGGGGGCCGGGACACCGGGGAGCTGTTTTTT
CASSSSGGRDTGELFF
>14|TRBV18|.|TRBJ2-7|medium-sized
TGTGCCAGCTCACCACCGGTTCAACGGGACGAGCAGTACTTC
CASSPPVQRDEQYF
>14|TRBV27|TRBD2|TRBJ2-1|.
TGTGCCAGCATCGGGAGGATCTCCTACAATGAGCAGTTCTTC
CASIGRISYNEQFF
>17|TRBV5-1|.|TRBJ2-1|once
TGCGCCAGCAGCTTGGAGGGGGGCGGCTCCTCCTACAATGAGCAGTTCTTC
CASSLEGGGSSYNEQFF
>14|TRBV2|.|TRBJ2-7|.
TGTGCCAGCAGTCAGGCCTGGACCTCCTACGAGCAGTACTTC
CASSQAWTSYEQYF
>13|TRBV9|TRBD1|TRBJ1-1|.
TGTGCCAGCAAGGGGGCTTACAACACTGAAGCTTTCTTT
CASKGAYNTEAFF
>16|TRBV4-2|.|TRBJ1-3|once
TGTGCCAGCAGCCAAGATCCACCGAACTCTGGAAACACCATATATTTT
CASSQDPPNSGNTIYF
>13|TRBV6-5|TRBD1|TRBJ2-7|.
TGTGCCAGCAGTTACTTACAGGGGTGGGAGCAGTACTTC
CASSYLQGWEQYF
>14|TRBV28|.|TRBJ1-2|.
TGTGCCAGCAGTTCCGAGGGGCGGCTTGCAGGCTACACCTTC
CASSSEGRLAGYTF
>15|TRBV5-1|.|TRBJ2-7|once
TGCGCCAGCAGCTTGGGAGGTGCAGACGCCTACGAGCAGTACTTC
CASSLGGADAYEQYF
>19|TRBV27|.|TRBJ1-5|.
TGTGCCAGCAGTTCCTACTCACCGCAGGGGTTGGGGAGCAATCAGCCCCAGCATTTT
CASSSYSPQGLGSNQPQHF
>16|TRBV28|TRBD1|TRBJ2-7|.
TGTGCCAGCAGTTTACTGGGACAGGGTGACTCCTACGAGCAGTACTTC
CASSLLGQGDSYEQYF
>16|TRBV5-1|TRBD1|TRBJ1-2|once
TGCGCCAGCAGGACCGGGACAGGGGATGGTCGCTATGGCTACACCTTC
CASRTGTGDGRYGYTF